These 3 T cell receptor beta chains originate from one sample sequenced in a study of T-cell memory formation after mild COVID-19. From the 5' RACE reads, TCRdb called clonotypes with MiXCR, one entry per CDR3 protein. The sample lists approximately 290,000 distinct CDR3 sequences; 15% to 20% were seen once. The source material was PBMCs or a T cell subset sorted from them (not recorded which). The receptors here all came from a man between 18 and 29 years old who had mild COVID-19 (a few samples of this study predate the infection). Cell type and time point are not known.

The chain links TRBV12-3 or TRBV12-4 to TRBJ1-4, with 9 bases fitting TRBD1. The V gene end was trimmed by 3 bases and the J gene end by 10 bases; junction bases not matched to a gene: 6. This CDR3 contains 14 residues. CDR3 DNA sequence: TGTGCCAGCAGTTTGACAGGGGGGACGGTAAAACTGTTTTTT. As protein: CASSLTGGTVKLFF.

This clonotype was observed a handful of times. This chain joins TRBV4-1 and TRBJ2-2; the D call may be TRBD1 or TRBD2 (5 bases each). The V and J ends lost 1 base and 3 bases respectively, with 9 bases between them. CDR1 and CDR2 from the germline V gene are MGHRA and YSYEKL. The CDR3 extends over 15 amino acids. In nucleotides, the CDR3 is TGCGCCAGCAGCCAAGCCGGGGCAGACACCGGGGAGCTGTTTTTT. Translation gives CASSQAGADTGELFF.

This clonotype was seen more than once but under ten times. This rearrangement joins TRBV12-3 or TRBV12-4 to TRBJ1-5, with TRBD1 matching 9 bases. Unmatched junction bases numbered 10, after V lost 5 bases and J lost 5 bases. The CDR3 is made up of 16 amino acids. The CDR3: CASSIWTGAADQPQHF. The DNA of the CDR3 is TGTGCCAGCAGTATCTGGACAGGGGCCGCGGATCAGCCCCAGCATTTT.